Here is one TCR beta chain with its context. Its antigen is still unknown. Semi-nested PCR with Nested Universal Primer A followed constant-region reverse priming of full-length variable regions. TCRdb re-called the 5' RACE reads with MiXCR, one entry per CDR3 protein. The table includes 10,000 or so distinct CDR3 sequences, roughly 25% detected once. Overall study results and limits: Tumor Tregs overlapped most with tumor, then blood, naive CD4+ cells. The larger-cohort validation was restricted to a single TCR beta V-J rearrangement rather than whole repertoires. The TCR gene usage of tumor memory CD4+ T cells clustered together with blood and lymph node memory CD4+ cells and with lymph node naive CD4+ cells.

Trimming took 3 bases from V and 4 from J, leaving 7 bases between them. This CDR3 region has 12 residues. The germline V gene encodes CDR1 DFQATT and CDR2 SNEGSKA (reference sequence). Tregs were sorted as CD4+CD25+CD127-/low cells. The sequenced sample was Tregs sorted from blood. The V and J genes are TRBV20-1 and TRBJ2-1; TRBD2 is a possible D gene (6 bases). This clonotype was obtained from a female donor with breast cancer. The CDR3 loop is CSASAGYNEQFF. The CDR3 DNA is TGCAGTGCTAGCGCGGGGTACAATGAGCAGTTCTTC.